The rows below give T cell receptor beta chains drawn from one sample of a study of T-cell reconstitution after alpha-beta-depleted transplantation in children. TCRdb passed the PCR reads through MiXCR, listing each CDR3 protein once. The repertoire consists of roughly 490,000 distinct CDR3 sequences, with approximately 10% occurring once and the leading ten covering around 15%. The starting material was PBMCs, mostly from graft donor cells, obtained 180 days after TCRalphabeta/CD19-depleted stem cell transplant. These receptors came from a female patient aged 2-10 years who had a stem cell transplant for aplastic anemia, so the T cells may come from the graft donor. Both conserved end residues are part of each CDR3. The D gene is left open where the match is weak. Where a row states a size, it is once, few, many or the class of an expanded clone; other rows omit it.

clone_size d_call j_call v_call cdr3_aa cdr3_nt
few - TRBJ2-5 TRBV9 CASSVARGRGIQETQYF TGTGCCAGCAGCGTAGCTCGGGGGAGGGGGATCCAAGAGACCCAGTACTTC
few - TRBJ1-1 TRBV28 CASSWNRVMNTEAFF TGTGCCAGCAGTTGGAACAGGGTAATGAACACTGAAGCTTTCTTT
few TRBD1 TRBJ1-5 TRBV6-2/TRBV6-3 CASRQPLRTGVGSGQPQHF TGTGCCAGCAGACAACCCCTAAGGACAGGGGTGGGGTCTGGTCAGCCCCAGCATTTT
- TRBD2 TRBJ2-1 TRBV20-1 CSARDNGRVYNEQFF TGCAGTGCTAGAGATAACGGGAGGGTCTACAATGAGCAGTTCTTC
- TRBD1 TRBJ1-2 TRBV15 CATSRGQEAGGYTF TGTGCCACCAGCCGCGGACAGGAGGCGGGTGGCTACACCTTC
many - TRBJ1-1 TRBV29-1 CSVEEGDTEAFF TGCAGCGTTGAGGAGGGCGACACTGAAGCTTTCTTT
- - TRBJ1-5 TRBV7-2 CASSYRDKGSSNQPQHF TGTGCCAGCAGCTACCGGGACAAGGGATCTAGCAATCAGCCCCAGCATTTT
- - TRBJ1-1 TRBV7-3 CASSLTGPRVAEAFF TGTGCCAGCAGCTTAACGGGCCCTCGAGTCGCTGAAGCTTTCTTT
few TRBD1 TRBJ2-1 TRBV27 CASSFLRQGSLNEQFF TGTGCCAGCAGTTTCCTTAGACAGGGGTCCTTAAATGAGCAGTTCTTC
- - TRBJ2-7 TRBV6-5 CASRSSVAYEQYF TGTGCCAGCAGATCTAGCGTAGCCTACGAGCAGTACTTC
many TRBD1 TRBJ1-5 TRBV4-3 CASSQEWVTGERFGQPQHF TGCGCCAGCAGCCAAGAGTGGGTGACAGGGGAACGTTTCGGTCAGCCCCAGCATTTT
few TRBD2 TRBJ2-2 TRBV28 CASSSPSGRNTGELFF TGTGCCAGCAGTTCCCCTAGCGGGAGGAACACCGGGGAGCTGTTTTTT
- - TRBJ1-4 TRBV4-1 CASSQVVALGPGPNEKLFF TGCGCCAGCAGCCAAGTCGTGGCGCTAGGGCCAGGGCCTAATGAAAAACTGTTTTTT
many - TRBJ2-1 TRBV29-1 CSVAQRSSYNEQFF TGCAGCGTTGCACAGCGGTCCTCCTACAATGAGCAGTTCTTC
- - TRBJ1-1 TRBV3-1 CASSQYNLKNTEAFF TGTGCCAGCAGCCAGTATAACTTGAAGAACACTGAAGCTTTCTTT
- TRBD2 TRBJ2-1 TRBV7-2 CASSSKSLADPNEQFF TGTGCCAGCAGCTCTAAGTCACTAGCGGACCCAAATGAGCAGTTCTTC
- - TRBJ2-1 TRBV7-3 CASSLTTGSRSEQFF TGTGCCAGCAGCTTAACCACAGGGTCAAGGAGTGAGCAGTTCTTC
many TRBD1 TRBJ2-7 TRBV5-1 CASSSTGTVSYEQYF TGCGCCAGCAGCTCAACCGGGACAGTCTCCTACGAGCAGTACTTC
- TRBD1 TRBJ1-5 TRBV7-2 CASSSTGFNQPQHF TGTGCCAGCAGCTCGACAGGGTTCAATCAGCCCCAGCATTTT
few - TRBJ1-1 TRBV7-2 CASSLDYRALNTEAFF TGTGCCAGCAGCTTAGATTACAGGGCCTTGAACACTGAAGCTTTCTTT
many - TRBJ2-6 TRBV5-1 CASREGANVLTF TGCGCCAGCAGAGAGGGGGCCAACGTCCTGACTTTC
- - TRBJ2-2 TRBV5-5 CASSRLTGTGELFF TGTGCCAGCAGCCGATTAACAGGGACCGGGGAGCTGTTTTTT
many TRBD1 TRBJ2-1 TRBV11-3 CASSSGQSNEQFF TGTGCCAGCAGCTCGGGACAGTCAAATGAGCAGTTCTTC
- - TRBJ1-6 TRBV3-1 CASSQVGPYNSPLHF TGTGCCAGCAGCCAAGTTGGTCCCTATAATTCACCCCTCCACTTT
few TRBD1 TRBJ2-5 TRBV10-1 CASSPGTGRFETQYF TGCGCCAGCAGTCCCGGGACAGGGAGATTCGAGACCCAGTACTTC
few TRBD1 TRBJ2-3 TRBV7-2 CASSLAGQTQTQYF TGTGCCAGCAGCTTAGCGGGACAGACGCAGACGCAGTATTTT
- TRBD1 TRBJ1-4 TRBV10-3 CAISPGGEKLFF TGTGCCATCAGTCCAGGGGGCGAAAAACTGTTTTTT
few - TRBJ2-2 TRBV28 CASSPFRELFF TGTGCCAGCAGTCCTTTCCGGGAGCTGTTTTTT
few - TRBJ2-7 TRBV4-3 CASSQFRDYEQYF TGCGCCAGCAGCCAGTTCAGGGACTACGAGCAGTACTTC
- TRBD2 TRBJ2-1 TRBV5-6 CASSPPGSSGRSYNEQFF TGTGCCAGCAGCCCCCCAGGCTCGAGCGGGAGATCCTACAATGAGCAGTTCTTC
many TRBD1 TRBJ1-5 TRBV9 CASSAPGQGQEPQHF TGTGCCAGCAGCGCCCCGGGACAGGGGCAAGAGCCCCAGCATTTT